This T cell receptor beta chain was identified during a study of blood T cell repertoires in COVID-19. Profiling relied on immunoSEQ multiplex PCR, and the TCRdb table lists in-frame clones only, not all of them. Found here are some 370,000 clones, about 89% of them singletons; the top ten hold about 10%. The sample comprised peripheral blood. The receptor comes from a woman aged 30 to 39 with COVID-19, enrolled during active disease.

Here the CDR3 reads CASSRFSEGEQFF. The CDR3 DNA reads TGTGCCAGCAGTCGCTTCAGTGAGGGTGAGCAGTTCTTC. The chain employs TRBV3-1 (or the pseudogene TRBV3-2) and TRBJ2-1, with D maybe TRBD2 (5 bases). The CDR3 loop spans 13 amino acids. The V gene lost 6 bases and the J gene lost 9 bases, with 15 bases spanning the gap. In germline, CDR1 is LGHDT, CDR2 YNNKEL (reference sequence).